This is a list of T cell receptor beta chains from one sample in a study of T cells in localized non-small cell lung cancer. Only in-frame clones appear in the TCRdb table, and some are missing; sequencing was by immunoSEQ multiplex PCR. This sample has under 55,000 clones, with around 80% found just once. The sample consisted of PBMCs, taken before any cancer treatment. The receptors shown here come from a woman aged 40-70 years with stage II lung adenocarcinoma. CDR3s include the opening cysteine and the closing phenylalanine or tryptophan. The order of the fields is V gene, clone size, J gene, D gene, CDR3 protein, CDR3 DNA. The D gene is left open where the match is weak. The listing skips clone size in some rows; elsewhere it reads once, few, many or a size class.

>TRBV19|NA|TRBJ1-2|TRBD1
CASSIRQGGYTF
TGTGCCAGTAGTATACGACAGGGCGGCTACACCTTC
>TRBV28|NA|TRBJ1-2|NA
CASRYTDYGYTF
TGTGCCAGCAGATACACAGACTATGGCTACACCTTC
>TRBV28|few|TRBJ1-3|NA
CASSPAQGLLLSGNTIYF
TGTGCCAGCAGCCCCGCGCAGGGGCTACTGCTCTCTGGAAACACCATATATTTT
>TRBV5-1|NA|TRBJ1-4|NA
CASSLQAGSNEKLFF
TGCGCCAGCAGCTTGCAGGCAGGGAGTAATGAAAAACTGTTTTTT
>TRBV18|NA|TRBJ1-5|NA
CASSPQGHQPQHF
TGTGCCAGCTCACCACAAGGGCACCAGCCCCAGCATTTT
>TRBV29-1|NA|TRBJ1-4|TRBD1
CSVGGTGGEKLFF
TGCAGCGTTGGAGGGACAGGGGGCGAAAAACTGTTTTTT
>TRBV30|NA|TRBJ1-4|NA
CAWSETATNEKLFF
TGTGCCTGGAGTGAGACAGCAACTAATGAAAAACTGTTTTTT
>TRBV27|NA|TRBJ1-3|NA
CASSPFGGTGNTIYF
TGTGCCAGCAGCCCCTTTGGGGGGACTGGAAACACCATATATTTT
>TRBV27|NA|TRBJ2-5|TRBD1
CASSTRTGSSQTQYF
TGTGCCAGCAGTACGCGGACAGGGAGCTCTCAGACCCAGTACTTC
>TRBV5-6|NA|TRBJ2-2|NA
CASRYLGGANTGELFF
TGTGCCAGCAGGTATCTAGGGGGAGCGAACACCGGGGAGCTGTTTTTT
>TRBV7-2|NA|TRBJ2-5|NA
CASSLGGEETQYF
TGTGCCAGCAGCCTAGGGGGGGAAGAGACCCAGTACTTC
>TRBV13|NA|TRBJ2-2|NA
CASSRQVNTGELFF
TGTGCCAGCAGCCGACAGGTGAACACCGGGGAGCTGTTTTTT
>TRBV5-5|NA|TRBJ2-7|NA
CASSLSPGGSSYEQYF
TGTGCCAGCAGCTTATCCCCAGGGGGGAGCTCCTACGAGCAGTACTTC
>TRBV2|NA|TRBJ2-5|NA
CASSDAVPTQYF
TGTGCCAGCAGTGATGCCGTCCCGACCCAGTACTTC
>TRBV6-1|NA|TRBJ2-7|NA
CASSPAGPSPYEQYF
TGTGCCAGCAGTCCAGCGGGCCCTTCCCCTTACGAGCAGTACTTC
>TRBV28|NA|TRBJ1-5|NA
CASSLGPGSNQPQHF
TGTGCCAGCAGTTTGGGGCCGGGGAGCAATCAGCCCCAGCATTTT